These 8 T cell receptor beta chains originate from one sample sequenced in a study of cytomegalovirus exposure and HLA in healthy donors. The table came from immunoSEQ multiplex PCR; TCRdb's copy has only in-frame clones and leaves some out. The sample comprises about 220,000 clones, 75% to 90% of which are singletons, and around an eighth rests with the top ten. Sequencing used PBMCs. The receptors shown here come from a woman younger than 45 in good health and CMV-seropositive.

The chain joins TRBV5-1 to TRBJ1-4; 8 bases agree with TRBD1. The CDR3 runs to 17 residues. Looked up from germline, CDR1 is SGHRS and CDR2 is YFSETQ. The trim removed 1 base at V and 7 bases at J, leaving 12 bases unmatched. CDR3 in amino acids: CASSLNGVRTGSEKLFF. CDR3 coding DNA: TGCGCCAGCAGCTTGAATGGCGTAAGGACAGGGAGTGAAAAACTGTTTTTT.

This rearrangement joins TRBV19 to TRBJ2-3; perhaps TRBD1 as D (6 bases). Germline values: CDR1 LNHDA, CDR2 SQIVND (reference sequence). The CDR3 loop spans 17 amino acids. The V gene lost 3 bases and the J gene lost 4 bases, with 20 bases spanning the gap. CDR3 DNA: TGTGCCAGTAGTATGGTCGAGCTACCGTACAGGGCAGATACGCAGTATTTT. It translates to CASSMVELPYRADTQYF.

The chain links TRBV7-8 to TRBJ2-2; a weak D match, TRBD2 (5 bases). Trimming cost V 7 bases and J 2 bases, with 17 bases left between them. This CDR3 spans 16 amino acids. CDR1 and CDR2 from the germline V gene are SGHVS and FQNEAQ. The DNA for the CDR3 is TGTGCCAGCACCTCCTCCCGGACTTATAACACCGGGGAGCTGTTTTTT. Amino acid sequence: CASTSSRTYNTGELFF.

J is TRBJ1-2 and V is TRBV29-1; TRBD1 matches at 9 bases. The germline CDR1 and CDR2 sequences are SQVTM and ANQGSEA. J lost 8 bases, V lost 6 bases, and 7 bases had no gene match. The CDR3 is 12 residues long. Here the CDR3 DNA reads TGCAGCGTCGAGTTGACAGGGGGGGGCTACACCTTC. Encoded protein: CSVELTGGGYTF.

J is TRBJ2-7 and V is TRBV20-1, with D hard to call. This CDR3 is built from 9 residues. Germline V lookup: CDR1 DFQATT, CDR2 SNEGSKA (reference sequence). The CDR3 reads CRKNYEQYF. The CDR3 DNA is TGCAGGAAGAACTACGAGCAGTACTTC.

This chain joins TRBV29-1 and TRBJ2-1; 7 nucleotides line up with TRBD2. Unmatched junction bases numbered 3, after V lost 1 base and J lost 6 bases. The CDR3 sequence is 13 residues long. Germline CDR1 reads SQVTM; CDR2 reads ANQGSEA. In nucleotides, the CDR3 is TGCAGCGTTGAAGGACTAGCCGGCAATGAGCAGTTCTTC. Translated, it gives CSVEGLAGNEQFF.

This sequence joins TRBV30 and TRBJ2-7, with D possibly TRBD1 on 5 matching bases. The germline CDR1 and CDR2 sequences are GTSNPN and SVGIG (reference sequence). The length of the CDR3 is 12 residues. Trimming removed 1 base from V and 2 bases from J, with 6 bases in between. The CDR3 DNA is TGTGCCTGGAGTGACAGGCCCTACGAGCAGTACTTC. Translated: CAWSDRPYEQYF.

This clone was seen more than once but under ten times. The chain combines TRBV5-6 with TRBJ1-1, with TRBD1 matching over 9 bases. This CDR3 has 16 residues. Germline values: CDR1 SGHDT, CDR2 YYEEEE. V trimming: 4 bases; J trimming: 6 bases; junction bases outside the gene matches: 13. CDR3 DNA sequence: TGTGCCAGCAGCGTACAGGGGGCTCGATTTCCCGCTGAAGCTTTCTTT. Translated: CASSVQGARFPAEAFF. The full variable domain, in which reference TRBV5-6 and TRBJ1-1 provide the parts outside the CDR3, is DAGVTQSPTHLIKTRGQQVTLRCSPKSGHDTVSWYQQALGQGPQFIFQYYEEEERQRGNFPDRFSGHQFPNYSSELNVNALLLGDSALYLCASSVQGARFPAEAFFGQGTRLTVV.